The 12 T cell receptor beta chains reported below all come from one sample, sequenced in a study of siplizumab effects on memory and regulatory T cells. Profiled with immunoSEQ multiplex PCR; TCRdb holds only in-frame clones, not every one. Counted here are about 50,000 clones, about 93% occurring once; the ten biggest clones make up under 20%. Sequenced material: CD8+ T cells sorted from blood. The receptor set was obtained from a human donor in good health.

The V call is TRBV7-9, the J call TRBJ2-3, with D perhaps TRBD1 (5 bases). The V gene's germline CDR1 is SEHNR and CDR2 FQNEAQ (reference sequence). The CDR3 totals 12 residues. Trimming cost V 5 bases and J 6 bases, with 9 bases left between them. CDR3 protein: CASSPGSDTQYF. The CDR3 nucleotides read TGTGCCAGCAGCCCAGGGTCTGATACGCAGTATTTT.

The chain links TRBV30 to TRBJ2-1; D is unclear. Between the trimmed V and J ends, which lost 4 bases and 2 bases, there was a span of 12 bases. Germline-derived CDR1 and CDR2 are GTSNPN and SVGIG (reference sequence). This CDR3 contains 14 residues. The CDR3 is CAWMTVHTYNEQFF. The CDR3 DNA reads TGTGCCTGGATGACCGTCCACACCTACAATGAGCAGTTCTTC.

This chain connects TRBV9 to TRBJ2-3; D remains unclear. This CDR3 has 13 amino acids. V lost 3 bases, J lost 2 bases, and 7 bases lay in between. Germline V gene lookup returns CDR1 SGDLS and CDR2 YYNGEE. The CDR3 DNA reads TGTGCCAGCAGCGCTCGTACCACAGATACGCAGTATTTT. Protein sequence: CASSARTTDTQYF.

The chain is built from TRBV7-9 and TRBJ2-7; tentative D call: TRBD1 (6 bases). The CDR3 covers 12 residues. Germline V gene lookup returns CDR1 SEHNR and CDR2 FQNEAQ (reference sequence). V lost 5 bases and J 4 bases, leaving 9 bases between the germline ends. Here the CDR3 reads CASSQGSYEQYF. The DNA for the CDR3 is TGTGCCAGCAGCCAGGGGTCGTACGAGCAGTACTTC.

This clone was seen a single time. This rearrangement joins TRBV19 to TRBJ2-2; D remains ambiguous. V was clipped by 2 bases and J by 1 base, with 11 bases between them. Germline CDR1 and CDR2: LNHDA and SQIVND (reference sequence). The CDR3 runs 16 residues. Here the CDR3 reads CASSIWPTVNTGELFF. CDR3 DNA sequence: TGTGCCAGTAGTATATGGCCAACAGTGAACACCGGGGAGCTGTTTTTT.

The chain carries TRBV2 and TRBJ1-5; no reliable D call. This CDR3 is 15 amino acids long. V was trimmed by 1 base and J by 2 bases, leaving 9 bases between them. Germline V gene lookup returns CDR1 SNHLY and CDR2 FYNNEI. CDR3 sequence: CASSEEFGGNQPQHF. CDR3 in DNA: TGTGCCAGCAGTGAAGAATTTGGGGGCAATCAGCCCCAGCATTTT.

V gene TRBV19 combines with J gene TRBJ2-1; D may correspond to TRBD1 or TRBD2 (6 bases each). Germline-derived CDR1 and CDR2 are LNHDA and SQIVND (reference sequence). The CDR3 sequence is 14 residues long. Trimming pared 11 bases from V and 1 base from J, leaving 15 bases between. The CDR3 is CASRIGGSYNEQFF. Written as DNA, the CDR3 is TGTGCCTCTCGGATAGGGGGGTCCTACAATGAGCAGTTCTTC.

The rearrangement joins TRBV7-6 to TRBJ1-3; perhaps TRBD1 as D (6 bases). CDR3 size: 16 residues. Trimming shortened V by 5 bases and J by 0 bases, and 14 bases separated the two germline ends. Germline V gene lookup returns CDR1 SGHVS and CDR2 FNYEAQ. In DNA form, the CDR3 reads TGTGCCAGCAGCGCCGACAGGTCCCTCTCTGGAAACACCATATATTTT. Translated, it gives CASSADRSLSGNTIYF.

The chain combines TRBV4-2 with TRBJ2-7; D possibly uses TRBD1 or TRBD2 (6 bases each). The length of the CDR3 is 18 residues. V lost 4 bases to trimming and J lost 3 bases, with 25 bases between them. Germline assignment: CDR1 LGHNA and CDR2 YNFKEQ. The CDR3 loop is CASSPTSGGGITDYEQYF. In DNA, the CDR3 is TGTGCCAGCAGCCCAACTAGTGGAGGGGGAATAACAGACTACGAGCAGTACTTC.

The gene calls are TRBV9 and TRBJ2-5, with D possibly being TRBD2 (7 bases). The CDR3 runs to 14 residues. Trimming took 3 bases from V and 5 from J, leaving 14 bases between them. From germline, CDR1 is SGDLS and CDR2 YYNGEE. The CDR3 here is CASSASGTLETQYF. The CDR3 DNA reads TGTGCCAGCAGCGCAAGCGGGACACTGGAGACCCAGTACTTC.

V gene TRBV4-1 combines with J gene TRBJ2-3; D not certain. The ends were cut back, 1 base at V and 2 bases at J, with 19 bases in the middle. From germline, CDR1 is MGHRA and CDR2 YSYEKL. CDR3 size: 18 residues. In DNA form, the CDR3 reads TGCGCCAGCAGCCAAGGGTTAGGGTTCGCAGGATCCACAGATACGCAGTATTTT. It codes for CASSQGLGFAGSTDTQYF.

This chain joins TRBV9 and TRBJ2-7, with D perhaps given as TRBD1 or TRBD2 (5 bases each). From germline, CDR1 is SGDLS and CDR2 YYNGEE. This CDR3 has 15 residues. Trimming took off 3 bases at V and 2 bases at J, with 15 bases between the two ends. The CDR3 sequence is CASSAGTSATYEQYF. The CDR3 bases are TGTGCCAGCAGCGCCGGGACGTCCGCTACCTACGAGCAGTACTTC. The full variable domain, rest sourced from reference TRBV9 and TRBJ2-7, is DSGVTQTPKHLITATGQRVTLRCSPRSGDLSVYWYQQSLDQGLQFLIQYYNGEERAKGNILERFSAQQFPDLHSELNLSSLELGDSALYFCASSAGTSATYEQYFGPGTRLTVT.